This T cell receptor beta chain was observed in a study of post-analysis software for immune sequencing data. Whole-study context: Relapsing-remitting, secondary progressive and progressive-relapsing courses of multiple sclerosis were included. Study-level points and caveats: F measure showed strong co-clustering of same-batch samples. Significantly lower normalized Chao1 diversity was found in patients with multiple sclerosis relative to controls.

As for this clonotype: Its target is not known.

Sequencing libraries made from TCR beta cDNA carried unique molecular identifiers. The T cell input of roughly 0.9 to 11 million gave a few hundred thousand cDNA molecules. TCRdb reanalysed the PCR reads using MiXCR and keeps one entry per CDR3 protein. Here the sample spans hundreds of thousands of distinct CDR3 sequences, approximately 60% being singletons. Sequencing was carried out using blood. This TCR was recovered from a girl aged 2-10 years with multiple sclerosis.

This CDR3 reads CASGLKGKQGVYAGELFF. Here the CDR3 DNA reads TGTGCTAGTGGTTTGAAGGGAAAGCAGGGGGTGTATGCCGGGGAGCTGTTTTTT. The chain recombines TRBV12-5 with TRBJ2-2, with 7 bases aligning to TRBD1. Germline V gene sequence: CDR1 LGHNT, CDR2 FRNRAP. The CDR3 sequence is 18 residues long. V shed 2 bases and J 6 bases; nucleotides not matched to a gene: 15.